Below, 13 T cell receptor beta chains from the same sample are listed, as sequenced in a study of T cell responses to AZD1222 COVID-19 vaccine. Produced via immunoSEQ multiplex PCR; TCRdb's table is partial and in-frame only. The sample lists about 160,000 clones; approximately 91% were seen once. Sequenced material: peripheral blood, taken on day 0 of AZD1222 vaccination. The receptors stem from an adult in good health.

The rearrangement uses TRBV28 and TRBJ2-6; D gene ambiguous. CDR3 size: 16 residues. The germline CDR1 and CDR2 sequences are MDHEN and SYDVKM. V lost 7 bases to trimming and J lost 0 bases, with 13 bases between them. CDR3 protein: CASTTGPDSGANVLTF. DNA of the CDR3: TGTGCCAGCACTACTGGGCCCGACTCTGGGGCCAACGTCCTGACTTTC.

This rearrangement joins TRBV9 to TRBJ2-7; maybe TRBD2 (5 bases). CDR3 length: 15 residues. Looked up from germline, CDR1 is SGDLS and CDR2 is YYNGEE. The V end lost 0 bases, the J end lost 0 bases, and 10 bases lay between the germline ends. The chain's CDR3 is CASSVDLASSYEQYF. The CDR3 region has the DNA TGTGCCAGCAGCGTAGATCTAGCCAGCTCCTACGAGCAGTACTTC.

The rearrangement uses TRBV6-4 and TRBJ2-2; D not certain. The germline V and J ends were trimmed by 0 bases and 0 bases, with 8 bases remaining between them. The germline CDR1 and CDR2 sequences are MRHNA and SNTAGT. The CDR3 is 16 amino acids. The CDR3 protein is CASSDSGGANTGELFF. The DNA of the CDR3 is TGTGCCAGCAGTGACTCTGGCGGTGCGAACACCGGGGAGCTGTTTTTT.

This chain joins TRBV5-1 and TRBJ2-1; TRBD2 matches at 7 bases. The CDR3 runs to 16 residues. J gave up 4 bases and V 1 base, and 8 bases lay outside the gene matches. CDR1 and CDR2 (germline): SGHRS, YFSETQ. The CDR3 DNA reads TGCGCCAGCAGCTTGACAAATCTAGCGGAATACAATGAGCAGTTCTTC. Protein: CASSLTNLAEYNEQFF.

The chain has TRBV19 and TRBJ1-1, with D possibly being TRBD1 (6 bases). Germline CDR1 is LNHDA and CDR2 is SQIVND (reference sequence). The V gene lost 3 bases and the J gene lost 5 bases, with 13 bases spanning the gap. The CDR3 is 14 amino acids. The CDR3, as DNA: TGTGCCAGTAGTATTTGGGCTCAGGGGACTGAAGCTTTCTTT. This encodes CASSIWAQGTEAFF.

This sequence joins TRBV15 and TRBJ1-4; D unresolved. V dropped 3 bases and J dropped 5 bases, with 10 bases sitting between them. The CDR3 covers 14 residues. Germline-derived CDR1 and CDR2 are LNHNV and YYDKDF (reference sequence). The CDR3 reads CATSSVYQNEKLFF. For the CDR3, the DNA is TGTGCCACCAGCAGTGTATATCAGAATGAAAAACTGTTTTTT.

The chain combines TRBV11-2 with TRBJ1-2, with D tentatively TRBD1 (5 bases). This CDR3 is 14 amino acids long. The ends were cut back, 5 bases at V and 5 bases at J, with 15 bases in the middle. Germline assignment: CDR1 SGHAT and CDR2 FQNNGV. The CDR3, as DNA: TGTGCCAGCAGCCCCACGGGGCGGGGATATGGCTACACCTTC. Translating it yields CASSPTGRGYGYTF.

The chain carries TRBV19 and TRBJ2-7; D uncertain. Looked up from germline, CDR1 is LNHDA and CDR2 is SQIVND (reference sequence). The V gene lost 4 bases and the J gene lost 3 bases, with 19 bases spanning the gap. The CDR3 spans 16 residues. The CDR3 sequence: CASSKYGQTSIYEQYF. The DNA for the CDR3 is TGTGCCAGTAGTAAATATGGGCAGACCTCTATCTACGAGCAGTACTTC.

The chain is built from TRBV28 and TRBJ1-1; weak D call: TRBD1 (6 bases). V was trimmed by 6 bases and J by 1 base, leaving 15 bases between them. Germline CDR1 is MDHEN and CDR2 is SYDVKM. The CDR3 contains 15 residues. CDR3 sequence: CASRPYRESNTEAFF. DNA for the CDR3: TGTGCCAGCAGACCTTACAGGGAATCGAACACTGAAGCTTTCTTT. Drawing the rest from reference TRBV28 and TRBJ1-1, the complete variable domain is DVKVTQSSRYLVKRTGEKVFLECVQDMDHENMFWYRQDPGLGLRLIYFSYDVKMKEKGDIPEGYSVSREKKERFSLILESASTNQTSMYLCASRPYRESNTEAFFGQGTRLTVV.

The J gene is TRBJ2-3, the V gene TRBV7-2, with 10 positions matching TRBD2. This CDR3 spans 15 amino acids. Germline CDR1 SGHTA, CDR2 FQGNSA. Unmatched junction bases numbered 3, after V lost 5 bases and J lost 1 base. The CDR3, as DNA: TGTGCCAGCAGCGGCGGACTAGCGGGCACAGATACGCAGTATTTT. This gives the protein CASSGGLAGTDTQYF. Together with reference TRBV7-2 and TRBJ2-3, the CDR3 gives the full variable domain: GAGVSQSPSNKVTEKGKDVELRCDPISGHTALYWYRQSLGQGLEFLIYFQGNSAPDKSGLPSDRFSAERTGGSVSTLTIQRTQQEDSAVYLCASSGGLAGTDTQYFGPGTRLTVL.

The rearrangement links TRBV7-2 to TRBJ1-1; D ambiguous. Between the trimmed V and J ends, which lost 2 bases and 2 bases, there was a span of 9 bases. The CDR3 has 14 amino acids. CDR1 and CDR2 from the germline V gene are SGHTA and FQGNSA. Here the CDR3 reads CASSLREDNTEAFF. The CDR3 DNA follows: TGTGCCAGCAGCTTACGGGAGGATAACACTGAAGCTTTCTTT.

The rearrangement links TRBV7-3 to TRBJ1-1; maybe TRBD1 (5 bases). The CDR3 has 14 residues. In germline, CDR1 is SGHTA, CDR2 FQGTGA. V dropped 5 bases and J dropped 1 base, with 11 bases sitting between them. CDR3 sequence: CASSKGQGNTEAFF. The CDR3 DNA reads as TGTGCCAGCAGCAAGGGGCAGGGGAACACTGAAGCTTTCTTT.

The chain has TRBV11-2 and TRBJ2-5, with 8 bases lining up with TRBD1. The CDR3 totals 14 residues. Germline CDR1 reads SGHAT; CDR2 reads FQNNGV. The J segment lost 4 bases and the V segment lost 1 base, leaving 2 bases of the junction unmatched. The CDR3 nucleotides read TGTGCCAGCAGCTTAGGCCAGGGGGCAGAGACCCAGTACTTC. Protein sequence: CASSLGQGAETQYF. Combining the CDR3 with reference TRBV11-2 and TRBJ2-5 gives the whole variable domain EAGVAQSPRYKIIEKRQSVAFWCNPISGHATLYWYQQILGQGPKLLIQFQNNGVVDDSQLPKDRFSAERLKGVDSTLKIQPAKLEDSAVYLCASSLGQGAETQYFGPGTRLLVL.